This T cell receptor beta chain was recovered during a study of beta chain features in type 1 diabetes. The overall study: Age, gender and cell yields were alike across patients and healthy donors.

The germline V gene encodes CDR1 SGHNT and CDR2 YYREEE (reference sequence). The CDR3 is 15 amino acids. V dropped 4 bases and J dropped 3; count of bases not matched to a gene: 7. The entirety of the isolated RNA underwent reverse transcription, so expressed TCRB transcripts were sequenced. About 3.3 million reads, on average, came from each naive, central memory and regulatory T cell sample. Profiling relied on immunoSEQ multiplex PCR, and the TCRdb table lists in-frame clones only, not all of them. The repertoire holds 300,000 to 350,000 clones, with about 14% as singletons. This clone was observed at least ten times. A sort by CD45RO/CCR7/CD25/CD127/CD95/CD27 yielded CD4+ naive, central memory, regulatory and stem cell-like memory cells.

The chain links TRBV5-4 to TRBJ2-1; 7 bases match TRBD2. The sequence was obtained from a man between 25 and 39 years old in good health. Specimen: central memory CD4+ T cells from blood. CDR3 protein: CASSPGRGDYNEQFF. The CDR3 bases are TGTGCCAGCAGCCCTGGTCGGGGGGACTACAATGAGCAGTTCTTC. Filled out from reference TRBV5-4 and TRBJ2-1, the complete variable domain reads ETGVTQSPTHLIKTRGQQVTLRCSSQSGHNTVSWYQQALGQGPQFIFQYYREEENGRGNFPPRFSGLQFPNYSSELNVNALELDDSALYLCASSPGRGDYNEQFFGPGTRLTVL.